This passage covers 30 T cell receptor beta chains from one sample sequenced in a study of blood T cell repertoires in COVID-19. Some clones are missing from TCRdb's copy, which holds only in-frame ones; the method was immunoSEQ multiplex PCR. The sample lists approximately 30,000 clones; about 72% were seen once. The specimen was peripheral blood. The receptor set was obtained from a woman aged 55-69 years with acute or convalescent COVID-19.

The gene calls are TRBV24-1 and TRBJ1-3; no clear D gene. V was shortened by 5 bases and J by 4 bases, with 14 bases between the two germline ends. Germline CDR1 KGHDR, CDR2 SFDVKD. The CDR3 loop spans 15 amino acids. In DNA, the CDR3 is TGTGCCACCAGTGTAAGATACGGGAACGGAAACACCATATATTTT. Translating gives CATSVRYGNGNTIYF.

The V gene is TRBV2, the J gene TRBJ1-1; TRBD1 agrees at 8 bases. The CDR3 is made up of 13 amino acids. V lost 6 bases, J lost 4 bases, and 4 bases stayed unmatched. The germline CDR1 and CDR2 sequences are SNHLY and FYNNEI. CDR3 bases: TGTGCCAGCAGCCGACAGGGGTTCACTGAAGCTTTCTTT. Protein sequence: CASSRQGFTEAFF.

V usage is TRBV19 and J usage is TRBJ2-3; 9 positions agree with TRBD2. V lost 1 base, J lost 7 bases, and 15 bases stayed unmatched. CDR3 size: 18 residues. The germline CDR1 and CDR2 sequences are LNHDA and SQIVND (reference sequence). The CDR3 region has the DNA TGTGCCAGTAGTATAGCTAACGGAGCGGGGGGACTCACGAATACGCAGTATTTT. Translated: CASSIANGAGGLTNTQYF.

The CDR3 region is CASSQDRGNNEKLFF. The CDR3 bases are TGCGCCAGCAGCCAAGATCGGGGGAATAATGAAAAACTGTTTTTT. The chain employs TRBV4-1 and TRBJ1-4; a possible D gene is TRBD1 (5 bases). Looked up from germline, CDR1 is MGHRA and CDR2 is YSYEKL. The CDR3 loop spans 15 amino acids. With 0 bases removed from V and 4 bases from J, the gap between germline ends came to 9 bases.

This clone showed up just a few times. The chain employs TRBV12-3 or TRBV12-4 and TRBJ1-5; 9 bases fit TRBD1. The CDR3 contains 13 residues. The junction had 6 bases not matched to a gene; V was cut back by 6 bases and J by 9 bases. CDR3 DNA: TGTGCCAGCAGCTACAGGGGGCAGGTGCCCCAGCATTTT. It yields the protein CASSYRGQVPQHF.

Of note for this clone: This sample includes further DNA sequences coding for the same CDR3. V usage is TRBV29-1 and J usage is TRBJ1-2; 8 nucleotides align to TRBD1. Germline V gives CDR1 SQVTM, CDR2 ANQGSEA. Unmatched junction bases numbered 3, after V lost 6 bases and J lost 3 bases. CDR3 length: 12 amino acids. DNA of the CDR3: TGCAGCGTCTCACAGGGGGACTATGGCTACACCTTC. Its protein product is CSVSQGDYGYTF.

V and J are TRBV2 and TRBJ1-5, with D maybe TRBD1 (6 bases). The CDR3 contains 14 residues. V lost 5 bases and J 1 base, leaving 9 bases between the germline ends. Germline loops: CDR1 SNHLY, CDR2 FYNNEI. The CDR3 reads CASSRDTSNQPQHF. In DNA, the CDR3 is TGTGCCAGCAGTCGGGACACGAGCAATCAGCCCCAGCATTTT. Looking up the rest from reference TRBV2 and TRBJ1-5 gives the full variable domain: EPEVTQTPSHQVTQMGQEVILRCVPISNHLYFYWYRQILGQKVEFLVSFYNNEISEKSEIFDDQFSVERPDGSNFTLKIRSTKLEDSAMYFCASSRDTSNQPQHFGDGTRLSIL.

V gene TRBV7-9 combines with J gene TRBJ1-1; no reliable D call. V gave up 5 bases and J gave up 0 bases, with 7 bases separating them. Germline CDR1 and CDR2: SEHNR and FQNEAQ (reference sequence). The length of the CDR3 is 13 residues. The CDR3 spells CASSPSMNTEAFF. The CDR3, as DNA: TGTGCCAGCAGCCCGAGTATGAACACTGAAGCTTTCTTT.

The chain carries TRBV28 and TRBJ2-6, with 7 bases that match TRBD1. The ends lost 7 bases at V and 0 bases at J; junction bases unmatched: 6. This CDR3 has 16 residues. Germline CDR1 reads MDHEN; CDR2 reads SYDVKM. As DNA, the CDR3 is TGTGCCAGCAAACGGACAGGCAGCTCTGGGGCCAACGTCCTGACTTTC. Encoded protein: CASKRTGSSGANVLTF.

V gene TRBV19 combines with J gene TRBJ1-6; D is undetermined. CDR1 is LNHDA and CDR2 is SQIVND in the germline V gene (reference sequence). There are 12 residues in the CDR3. The germline V and J ends were trimmed by 1 base and 11 bases, with 6 bases remaining between them. As DNA, the CDR3 is TGTGCCAGTAGTATAGGGGAGGCACCCCTCCACTTT. Translating gives CASSIGEAPLHF.

The V call is TRBV4-1, the J call TRBJ2-3; tentatively, D is TRBD1 (6 bases). The CDR3 has 14 residues. Trimming pared 3 bases from V and 2 bases from J, leaving 9 bases between. Germline V gives CDR1 MGHRA, CDR2 YSYEKL. In DNA, the CDR3 is TGCGCCAGCAGCCAGGCAGGGGTCACAGATACGCAGTATTTT. The encoded protein is CASSQAGVTDTQYF.

This clone was picked up a small number of times. The genes are TRBV7-2 and TRBJ1-2; 11 nucleotides align to TRBD1. The CDR3 extends over 13 amino acids. Germline loops: CDR1 SGHTA, CDR2 FQGNSA. The V segment lost 5 bases and the J segment 8 bases; nucleotides outside the gene matches: 4. The DNA for the CDR3 is TGTGCCAGCAGCGCGGGGACAGGGGGAGGCTACACCTTC. Protein product: CASSAGTGGGYTF.

J is TRBJ1-1 and V is TRBV2; no reliable D call. The CDR3 consists of 13 residues. V was pared by 8 bases and J by 2 bases, with 12 bases between. CDR1 SNHLY and CDR2 FYNNEI come from the germline V gene. Here the CDR3 DNA reads TGTGCCAGCCACATGACACCCAACACTGAAGCTTTCTTT. It codes for CASHMTPNTEAFF.

The rearrangement joins TRBV5-8 to TRBJ1-5; 9 nucleotides line up with TRBD1. V dropped 3 bases and J dropped 3; count of bases not matched to a gene: 4. CDR3 length equals 15 residues. The germline CDR1 and CDR2 sequences are SGHTS and YDEGEE. The CDR3 sequence: CASSSGTGFNQPQHF. DNA of the CDR3: TGTGCCAGCAGCTCTGGGACAGGGTTCAATCAGCCCCAGCATTTT.

The CDR3 DNA sequence: TGTGCCAGCAGTCCAAGACAGCGATTTAATTCACCCCTCCACTTT. Protein product: CASSPRQRFNSPLHF. The J gene is TRBJ1-6, the V gene TRBV28; possibly TRBD1 for D (5 bases). The V end lost 5 bases, the J end lost 6 bases, and 14 bases lay between the germline ends. Germline values: CDR1 MDHEN, CDR2 SYDVKM. This CDR3 has 15 amino acids.

The chain combines TRBV7-2 with TRBJ2-7, with D possibly being TRBD2 (6 bases). The germline CDR1 and CDR2 sequences are SGHTA and FQGNSA. The CDR3 sequence is 16 residues long. Trimming took 4 bases from V and 0 from J, leaving 16 bases between them. The CDR3 nucleotides read TGTGCCAGCAGCTCCCTTTTCTCTAGCGTCTCCTACGAGCAGTACTTC. Encoded protein: CASSSLFSSVSYEQYF.

The V call is TRBV11-2, the J call TRBJ2-2, with 8 positions matching TRBD1. Germline lookup yields CDR1 SGHAT and CDR2 FQNNGV. This CDR3 spans 17 amino acids. V dropped 1 base and J dropped 6; count of bases not matched to a gene: 10. CDR3 coding DNA: TGTGCCAGCAGCTTAGGCGGCCGACAGGGGTCCCCCGGGGAGCTGTTTTTT. Encoded protein: CASSLGGRQGSPGELFF.

The chain has TRBV5-6 and TRBJ1-6, with D unresolved. V shed 3 bases and J shed 9 bases, with 10 bases lying between them. The CDR3 runs 13 residues. In germline, CDR1 is SGHDT, CDR2 YYEEEE. As DNA, the CDR3 is TGTGCCAGCAGCTCGGGTATTACTTCACCCCTCCACTTT. It yields the protein CASSSGITSPLHF. Looking up the rest from reference TRBV5-6 and TRBJ1-6 gives the full variable domain: DAGVTQSPTHLIKTRGQQVTLRCSPKSGHDTVSWYQQALGQGPQFIFQYYEEEERQRGNFPDRFSGHQFPNYSSELNVNALLLGDSALYLCASSSGITSPLHFGNGTRLTVT.

This clone was picked up a small number of times. CDR3: CASSASGTQNEKLFF. The CDR3 DNA reads TGTGCCAGTAGTGCCTCCGGGACACAGAATGAAAAACTGTTTTTT. V usage is TRBV19 and J usage is TRBJ1-4, with D possibly matching TRBD1 (6 bases). Trimming took 5 bases from V and 5 from J, leaving 15 bases between them. The CDR3 consists of 15 residues. Germline CDR1 and CDR2: LNHDA and SQIVND (reference sequence).

The chain employs TRBV29-1 and TRBJ1-1; 8 bases match TRBD1. V trimming: 4 bases; J trimming: 5 bases; junction bases outside the gene matches: 3. Germline assignment: CDR1 SQVTM and CDR2 ANQGSEA. This CDR3 is 12 amino acids long. The CDR3 sequence is CSVVQGVTEAFF. CDR3 nucleotide sequence: TGCAGCGTTGTACAGGGGGTAACTGAAGCTTTCTTT.

The rearrangement joins TRBV4-1 to TRBJ2-7; D is unclear. The CDR3 has 15 residues. Germline CDR1 reads MGHRA; CDR2 reads YSYEKL. V lost 1 base and J 0 bases, leaving 10 bases between the germline ends. DNA for the CDR3: TGCGCCAGCAGCCAAGCGGTTTATAGCTCCTACGAGCAGTACTTC. It is translated as CASSQAVYSSYEQYF.

The genes are TRBV30 and TRBJ1-2, with TRBD1 identical over 12 bases. CDR3 length: 13 amino acids. V shed 5 bases, J shed 7 bases, and the junction held 5 bases outside the gene matches. CDR1 and CDR2 (germline): GTSNPN, SVGIG (reference sequence). This CDR3 is CAWLGTGGGGYTF. For the CDR3, the DNA is TGTGCCTGGTTGGGGACAGGGGGCGGTGGCTACACCTTC. The entire variable domain, with the rest obtained from reference TRBV30 and TRBJ1-2, is as follows: SQTIHQWPATLVQPVGSPLSLECTVEGTSNPNLYWYRQAAGRGLQLLFYSVGIGQISSEVPQNLSASRPQDRQFILSSKKLLLSDSGFYLCAWLGTGGGGYTFGSGTRLTVV.

This chain uses TRBV4-2 with TRBJ2-7, with 9 bases fitting TRBD1. Per the germline V gene, CDR1 is LGHNA and CDR2 is YNFKEQ. The CDR3 contains 15 residues. J lost 2 bases, V lost 3 bases, and 5 bases had no gene match. The CDR3 region is CASSQGTGNPYEQYF. The DNA of the CDR3 is TGTGCCAGCAGCCAGGGGACAGGGAACCCCTACGAGCAGTACTTC.

Points on this clone: One end of the junction fails to match germline, which may point to a read error. V and J are TRBV3-1 (or the pseudogene TRBV3-2) and TRBJ2-1, with 9 bases that match TRBD2. Germline lookup yields CDR1 LGHDT and CDR2 YNNKEL (reference sequence). CDR3 length: 16 amino acids. CDR3 coding DNA: TGTGCCAGCAGCCAAGAAGGGGGACTAGCTTACAATGAACAGTTCTTC. Residues: CASSQEGGLAYNEQFF.

A few counts support this clone. The CDR3 bases are TGTGCCAGCAGTGATCGGCAGGAAGGGACTAGCAGGGATACGCAGTATTTT. Translating gives CASSDRQEGTSRDTQYF. This sequence joins TRBV2 and TRBJ2-3; 9 bases fit TRBD2. The CDR3 length is 17 residues. Germline assignment: CDR1 SNHLY and CDR2 FYNNEI. The V gene end was trimmed by 3 bases and the J gene end by 6 bases; junction bases not matched to a gene: 13.

CDR3 nucleotide sequence: TGTGCCACCAGCAGACAGGGGGATTATAATTCACCCCTCCACTTT. Translating it yields CATSRQGDYNSPLHF. The V gene is TRBV15, the J gene TRBJ1-6, with 7 nucleotides matching TRBD1. CDR1 is LNHNV and CDR2 is YYDKDF in the germline V gene (reference sequence). V dropped 2 bases and J dropped 4; count of bases not matched to a gene: 2. There are 15 residues in the CDR3.

The rearrangement links TRBV6-1 to TRBJ2-1, with D perhaps matching TRBD1 (6 bases). Trimming shortened V by 2 bases and J by 5 bases, and 7 bases separated the two germline ends. From germline, CDR1 is MNHNS and CDR2 SASEGT. The CDR3 sequence is 13 residues long. This CDR3 is CASSEHRDNEQFF. DNA for the CDR3: TGTGCCAGCAGTGAACACAGGGACAATGAGCAGTTCTTC.

This chain joins TRBV13 and TRBJ2-7, with a possible D match to TRBD1 (6 bases). CDR1 PRHDT and CDR2 FYEKMQ come from the germline V gene (reference sequence). CDR3 length equals 15 residues. Trimming left V 2 bases short and J 4 bases short, with 15 bases between. The CDR3 here is CASSLNPQTGYEQYF. In DNA, the CDR3 is TGTGCCAGCAGCTTAAATCCCCAGACAGGATACGAGCAGTACTTC.

The rearrangement joins TRBV3-1 (or the pseudogene TRBV3-2) to TRBJ1-5, with D hard to call. With 2 bases removed from V and 0 bases from J, the gap between germline ends came to 5 bases. Germline CDR1 reads LGHDT; CDR2 reads YNNKEL (reference sequence). CDR3 length: 14 residues. The CDR3 here is CASSQRSSNQPQHF. The CDR3 region has the DNA TGTGCCAGCAGCCAACGTAGTAGCAATCAGCCCCAGCATTTT.

This clone was observed a handful of times. The V and J genes are TRBV6-5 and TRBJ1-4; D is ambiguous. The CDR3 loop spans 14 amino acids. V dropped 0 bases and J dropped 8 bases, with 10 bases sitting between them. The germline gives CDR1 MNHEY, CDR2 SVGAGI. In DNA, the CDR3 is TGTGCCAGCAGTTACTCCAACGCGGGGGAAAAACTGTTTTTT. It translates to CASSYSNAGEKLFF.